This TCR beta chain is drawn from a study of cytomegalovirus exposure and HLA in healthy donors. The germline CDR1 and CDR2 sequences are LNHNV and YYDKDF (reference sequence). The J segment lost 3 bases and the V segment lost 3 bases, leaving 6 bases of the junction unmatched. The CDR3 runs to 15 residues. 60 Vbeta and 13 Jbeta primers were used in PCR. Some clones are missing from TCRdb's copy, which holds only in-frame ones; the method was immunoSEQ multiplex PCR. The table records 150,000 to 200,000 clones, approximately 78% of them present only once. V usage is TRBV15 and J usage is TRBJ2-7, with 9 positions matching TRBD1. The sequence derives from a woman younger than 35 in good health and CMV-seronegative. Sequencing used PBMCs. CDR3 loop: CATSRETGGFYEQYF. The CDR3 nucleotides read TGTGCCACCAGCAGGGAGACAGGGGGGTTCTACGAGCAGTACTTC.